These 3 T cell receptor beta chains were all obtained from the same sample, sequenced in a study of a mutant IDH1 vaccine in newly diagnosed glioma. Here immunoSEQ multiplex PCR was the method, and the copy in TCRdb shows in-frame clones only, minus some. Of about 25,000 clones in the sample, 70% were seen once. The time point here: week 11, during vaccination. Doses consisted of 300 ug of mutant IDH1 20-mer peptide each, paired with topical imiquimod. These receptors' targets are unknown. Specimen: peripheral blood mononuclear cells (PBMCs), collected from a glioma patient whose treatment included an IDH1 peptide vaccine. The receptors were sampled from a man younger than 30 with glioma. Some clones in this sample may be carry-over from other donors' samples.

The rearrangement joins TRBV28 to TRBJ2-7; 8 nucleotides line up with TRBD1. CDR1 is MDHEN, CDR2 SYDVKM, per germline. There are 16 residues in the CDR3. V lost 8 bases to trimming and J lost 6 bases; unmatched junction nucleotides: 18. The CDR3 nucleotides are TGTGCCAGCCATGGGCCAGGGCCGCAGGGGGCTTTCGAGCAGTACTTC. Translating gives CASHGPGPQGAFEQYF.

This clone was counted a few times. This chain links TRBV6-4 with TRBJ1-2, with a weak D call TRBD1 (5 bases). This CDR3 comprises 14 residues. The germline V gene has CDR1 MRHNA and CDR2 SNTAGT. V was trimmed by 3 bases and J by 8 bases, leaving 16 bases between them. The CDR3 DNA follows: TGTGCCAGCAGTGAGGAGGGGTATACAGGCGGCTACACCTTC. Translation gives CASSEEGYTGGYTF.

The chain is built from TRBV27 and TRBJ2-7, with D tentatively TRBD1 (5 bases). From germline, CDR1 is MNHEY and CDR2 SMNVEV (reference sequence). V was clipped by 2 bases and J by 3 bases, with 11 bases between them. This CDR3 spans 14 amino acids. This CDR3 is CASSLATGSYEQYF. As DNA, the CDR3 is TGTGCCAGCAGTTTAGCAACAGGAAGCTACGAGCAGTACTTC.